Shown below are 3 T cell receptor beta chains from a single sample sequenced in a study of blood T cell repertoires in COVID-19. Profiled with immunoSEQ multiplex PCR; TCRdb holds only in-frame clones, not every one. Here the sample spans roughly 300,000 clones, about 85% being singletons. Sequencing was done on a sample of peripheral blood. The receptors were sampled from a human donor in a cohort sampled during active COVID-19.

This rearrangement joins TRBV7-2 to TRBJ2-4; TRBD1 is a possible D gene (6 bases). The CDR3 loop spans 13 amino acids. Per the germline V gene, CDR1 is SGHTA and CDR2 is FQGNSA. The V and J ends lost 1 base and 12 bases respectively, with 13 bases between them. CDR3 sequence: CASSLDRAGSQYF. DNA for the CDR3: TGTGCCAGCAGCTTAGACAGGGCCGGTAGTCAGTACTTC.

The chain is built from TRBV6-2 or TRBV6-3 and TRBJ2-5; D gene uncertain. Germline V gives CDR1 MNHEY, CDR2 SVGEGT. There are 14 residues in the CDR3. V lost 6 bases to trimming and J lost 0 bases, with 11 bases between them. As DNA, the CDR3 is TGTGCCAGCAGCCCTCTCTTAAACCAAGAGACCCAGTACTTC. Translated: CASSPLLNQETQYF.

This chain joins TRBV24-1 and TRBJ2-2; the D gene is possibly TRBD2 (5 bases). The CDR3 has 17 amino acids. The V and J ends lost 2 bases and 6 bases respectively, with 18 bases between them. Germline loops: CDR1 KGHDR, CDR2 SFDVKD. The CDR3 DNA reads as TGTGCCACCAGTGATTCTGGCGGAGGAGGACGGGCCGGGGAGCTGTTTTTT. Residues: CATSDSGGGGRAGELFF.